This note documents a single TCR beta chain sequence. Every sorted population was more than 95% pure. The data were obtained in a study of beta chain features in type 1 diabetes. Germline V gene sequence: CDR1 SGHNT, CDR2 YYREEE (reference sequence). The CDR3 length is 16 residues. V was trimmed by 2 bases and J by 1 base, leaving 16 bases between them. As every portion of the isolated RNA was reverse transcribed, the sequencing read expressed TCRB transcripts. TCRdb keeps only in-frame clones here, not all; method: immunoSEQ multiplex PCR. The table includes 350,000 to 450,000 clones, less than 15% detected once.

The rearrangement joins TRBV5-4 to TRBJ2-7; TRBD2 is a possible D gene (6 bases). Source material: naive CD4+ T cells from blood. The receptor's source is a woman aged 18-29 years in good health. The CDR3 DNA is TGTGCCAGCAGCTTTAGGGCCGGGAGTGGTTCCTACGAGCAGTACTTC. The encoded protein is CASSFRAGSGSYEQYF.